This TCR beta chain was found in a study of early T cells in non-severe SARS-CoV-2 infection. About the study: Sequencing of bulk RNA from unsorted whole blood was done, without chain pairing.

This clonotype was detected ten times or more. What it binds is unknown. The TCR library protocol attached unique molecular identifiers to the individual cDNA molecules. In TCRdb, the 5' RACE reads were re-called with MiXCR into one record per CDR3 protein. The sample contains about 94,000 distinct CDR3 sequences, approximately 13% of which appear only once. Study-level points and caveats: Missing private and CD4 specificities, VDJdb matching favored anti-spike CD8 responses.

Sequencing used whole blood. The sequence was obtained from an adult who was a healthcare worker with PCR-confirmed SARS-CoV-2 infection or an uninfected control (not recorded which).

The CDR3 coding sequence is TGTGCCAGCAGTTTAGGGGGGGCTGGGGCTAATGAAAAACTGTTTTTT. Translation gives CASSLGGAGANEKLFF. This chain joins TRBV28 and TRBJ1-4, with D possibly being TRBD1 (6 bases). The V end was cut by 2 bases, the J end by 3 bases, with 13 bases between. Germline CDR1 MDHEN, CDR2 SYDVKM. The CDR3 is 16 amino acids.